This TCR beta chain originates from a study of blood T cell repertoires in COVID-19. CDR1 and CDR2 from the germline V gene are SNHLY and FYNNEI. CDR3 size: 14 residues. Trimming took off 4 bases at V and 3 bases at J, with 13 bases between the two ends. Only in-frame clones appear in the TCRdb table, and some are missing; sequencing was by immunoSEQ multiplex PCR. The sample lists over 45,000 clones, approximately 80% occurring once. This clonotype was obtained from a man aged 35 to 55 with acute or convalescent COVID-19. The chain links TRBV2 to TRBJ2-7; tentative D call: TRBD1 (6 bases). The sample taken for sequencing was peripheral blood. As DNA, the CDR3 is TGTGCCAGCAGTGTTCTTAGGGGGAACTACGAGCAGTACTTC. Translating gives CASSVLRGNYEQYF.